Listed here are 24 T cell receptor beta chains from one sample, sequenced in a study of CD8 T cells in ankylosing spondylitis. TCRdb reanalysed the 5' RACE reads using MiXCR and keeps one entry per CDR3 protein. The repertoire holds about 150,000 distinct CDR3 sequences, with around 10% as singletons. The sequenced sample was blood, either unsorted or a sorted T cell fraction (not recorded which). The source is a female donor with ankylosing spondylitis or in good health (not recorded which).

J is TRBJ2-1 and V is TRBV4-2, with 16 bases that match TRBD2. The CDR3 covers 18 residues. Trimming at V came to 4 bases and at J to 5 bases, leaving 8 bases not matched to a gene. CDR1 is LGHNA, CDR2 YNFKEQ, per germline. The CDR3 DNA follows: TGTGCCAGCAGCCCAGGGACTAGCGGGGGGGCGTGGAACAATGAGCAGTTCTTC. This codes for CASSPGTSGGAWNNEQFF.

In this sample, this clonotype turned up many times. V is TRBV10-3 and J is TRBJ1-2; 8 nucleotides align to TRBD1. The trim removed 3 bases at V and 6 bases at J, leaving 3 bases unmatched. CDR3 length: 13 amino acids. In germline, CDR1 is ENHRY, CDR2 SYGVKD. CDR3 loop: CAISDRGLDGYTF. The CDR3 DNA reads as TGTGCCATCAGTGACAGGGGGCTTGATGGCTACACCTTC.

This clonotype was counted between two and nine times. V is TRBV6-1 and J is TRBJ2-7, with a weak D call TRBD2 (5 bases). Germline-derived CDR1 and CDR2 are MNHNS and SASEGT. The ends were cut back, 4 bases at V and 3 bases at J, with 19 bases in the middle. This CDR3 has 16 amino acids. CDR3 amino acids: CASSALRVTTNYEQYF. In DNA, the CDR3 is TGTGCCAGCAGTGCACTCCGCGTGACTACCAACTACGAGCAGTACTTC.

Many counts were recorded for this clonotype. DNA of the CDR3: TGTGCCAGCAGTTCCCCCGACAGGGAGGTAGACACCATATATTTT. Its protein product is CASSSPDREVDTIYF. V and J are TRBV12-3 or TRBV12-4 and TRBJ1-3; 7 bases match TRBD1. After removal of 4 bases from V and 8 bases from J, the junction contained 11 bases not matched to a gene. This CDR3 is 15 amino acids long.

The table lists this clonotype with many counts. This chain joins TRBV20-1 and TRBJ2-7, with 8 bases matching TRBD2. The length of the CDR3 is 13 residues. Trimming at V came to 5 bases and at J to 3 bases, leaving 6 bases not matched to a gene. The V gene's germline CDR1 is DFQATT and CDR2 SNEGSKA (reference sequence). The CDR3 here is CSAPTSGLYEQYF. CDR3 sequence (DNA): TGCAGTGCTCCCACTAGCGGCCTCTACGAGCAGTACTTC.

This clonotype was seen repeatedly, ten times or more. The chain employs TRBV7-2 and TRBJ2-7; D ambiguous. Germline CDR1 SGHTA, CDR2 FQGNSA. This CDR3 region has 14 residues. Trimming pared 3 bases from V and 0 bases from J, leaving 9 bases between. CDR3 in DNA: TGTGCCAGCAGCTTGCACGGACCCTCCTACGAGCAGTACTTC. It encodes CASSLHGPSYEQYF.

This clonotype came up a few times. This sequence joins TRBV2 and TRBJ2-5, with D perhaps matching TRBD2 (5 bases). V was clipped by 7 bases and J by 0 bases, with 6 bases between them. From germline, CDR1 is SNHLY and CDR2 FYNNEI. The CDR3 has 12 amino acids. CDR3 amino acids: CASTGYQETQYF. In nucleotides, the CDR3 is TGTGCCAGCACGGGGTACCAAGAGACCCAGTACTTC.

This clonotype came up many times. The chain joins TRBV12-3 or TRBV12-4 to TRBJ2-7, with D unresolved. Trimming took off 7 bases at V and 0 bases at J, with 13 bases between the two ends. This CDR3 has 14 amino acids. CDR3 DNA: TGTGCCAGCATGGCACAGACACTCTCCTACGAGCAGTACTTC. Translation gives CASMAQTLSYEQYF.

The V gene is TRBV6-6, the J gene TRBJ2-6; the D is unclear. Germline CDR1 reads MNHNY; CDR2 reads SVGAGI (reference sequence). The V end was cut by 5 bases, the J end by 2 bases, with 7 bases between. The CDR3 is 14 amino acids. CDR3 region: CASSKVAGANVLTF. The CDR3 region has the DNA TGTGCCAGCAGTAAGGTGGCTGGGGCCAACGTCCTGACTTTC.

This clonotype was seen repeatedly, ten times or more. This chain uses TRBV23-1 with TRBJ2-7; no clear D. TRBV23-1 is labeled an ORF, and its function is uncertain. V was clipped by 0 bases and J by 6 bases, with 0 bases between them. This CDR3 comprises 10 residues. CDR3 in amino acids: CASSQSEQYF. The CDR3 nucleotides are TGCGCCAGCAGTCAATCCGAGCAGTACTTC.

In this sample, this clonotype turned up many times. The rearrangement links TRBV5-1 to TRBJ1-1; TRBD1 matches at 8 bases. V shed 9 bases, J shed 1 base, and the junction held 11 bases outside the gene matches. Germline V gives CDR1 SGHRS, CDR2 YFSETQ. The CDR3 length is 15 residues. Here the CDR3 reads CATRTGQGRNTEAFF. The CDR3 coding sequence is TGCGCCACCCGGACCGGACAGGGAAGGAACACTGAAGCTTTCTTT.

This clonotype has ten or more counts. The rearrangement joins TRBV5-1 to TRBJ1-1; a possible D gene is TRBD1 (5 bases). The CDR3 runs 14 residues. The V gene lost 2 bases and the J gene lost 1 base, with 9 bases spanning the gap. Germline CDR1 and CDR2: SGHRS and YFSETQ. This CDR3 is CASSFRRGNTEAFF. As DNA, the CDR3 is TGCGCCAGCAGCTTCCGGAGGGGGAACACTGAAGCTTTCTTT. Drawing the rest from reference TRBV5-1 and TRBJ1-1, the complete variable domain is KAGVTQTPRYLIKTRGQQVTLSCSPISGHRSVSWYQQTPGQGLQFLFEYFSETQRNKGNFPGRFSGRQFSNSRSEMNVSTLELGDSALYLCASSFRRGNTEAFFGQGTRLTVV.

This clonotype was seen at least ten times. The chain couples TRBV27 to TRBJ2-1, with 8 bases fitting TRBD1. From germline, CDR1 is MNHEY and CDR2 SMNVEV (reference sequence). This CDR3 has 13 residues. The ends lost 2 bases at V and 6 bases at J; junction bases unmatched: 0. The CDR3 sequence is CASSLGQGNEQFF. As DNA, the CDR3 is TGTGCCAGCAGTTTAGGACAGGGCAATGAGCAGTTCTTC.

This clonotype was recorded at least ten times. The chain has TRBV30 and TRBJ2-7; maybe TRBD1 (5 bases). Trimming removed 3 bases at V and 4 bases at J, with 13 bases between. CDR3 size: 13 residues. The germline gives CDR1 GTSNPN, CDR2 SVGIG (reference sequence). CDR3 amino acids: CAWSFQGVYEQYF. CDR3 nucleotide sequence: TGTGCCTGGAGCTTTCAGGGCGTATACGAGCAGTACTTC.

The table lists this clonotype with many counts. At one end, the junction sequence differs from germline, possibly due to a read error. The CDR3 nucleotides read TGTGCCAGCAGCTTAGATAGTCCCGCTCAGTTC. Residues: CASSLDSPAQF. This chain uses TRBV7-2 with TRBJ2-7; D is unresolved. Germline V gene lookup returns CDR1 SGHTA and CDR2 FQGNSA. The CDR3 contains 11 residues.

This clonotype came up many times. For the CDR3, the DNA is TGCGCCAGCAGCCTAGGGACGCAGTCTAACTATGGCTACACCTTC. Encoded protein: CASSLGTQSNYGYTF. V is TRBV5-1 and J is TRBJ1-2; weak D call: TRBD1 (5 bases). The CDR3 sequence is 15 residues long. V gave up 4 bases and J gave up 0 bases, with 13 bases separating them. Germline V lookup: CDR1 SGHRS, CDR2 YFSETQ.

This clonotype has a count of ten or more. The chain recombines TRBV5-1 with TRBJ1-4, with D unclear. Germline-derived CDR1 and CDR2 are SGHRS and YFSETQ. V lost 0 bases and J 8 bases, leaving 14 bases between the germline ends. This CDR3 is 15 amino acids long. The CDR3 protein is CASSLGTAVGEKLFF. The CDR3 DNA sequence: TGCGCCAGCAGCTTGGGTACAGCGGTGGGGGAAAAACTGTTTTTT. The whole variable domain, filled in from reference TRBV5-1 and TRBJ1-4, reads KAGVTQTPRYLIKTRGQQVTLSCSPISGHRSVSWYQQTPGQGLQFLFEYFSETQRNKGNFPGRFSGRQFSNSRSEMNVSTLELGDSALYLCASSLGTAVGEKLFFGSGTQLSVL.

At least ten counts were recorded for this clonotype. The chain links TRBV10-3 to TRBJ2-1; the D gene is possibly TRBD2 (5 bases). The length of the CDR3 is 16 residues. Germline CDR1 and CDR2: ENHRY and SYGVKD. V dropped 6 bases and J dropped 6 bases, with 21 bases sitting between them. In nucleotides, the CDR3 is TGTGCCATCAGCGATACGGTAGGCGGAGGTCGCAATGAGCAGTTCTTC. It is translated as CAISDTVGGGRNEQFF.

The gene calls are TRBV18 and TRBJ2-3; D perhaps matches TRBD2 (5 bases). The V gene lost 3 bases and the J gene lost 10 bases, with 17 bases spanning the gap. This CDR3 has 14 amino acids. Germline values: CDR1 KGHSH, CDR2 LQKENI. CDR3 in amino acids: CASSPQRRSDSQYF. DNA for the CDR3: TGTGCCAGCTCACCGCAGCGGAGGTCGGATTCGCAGTATTTT.

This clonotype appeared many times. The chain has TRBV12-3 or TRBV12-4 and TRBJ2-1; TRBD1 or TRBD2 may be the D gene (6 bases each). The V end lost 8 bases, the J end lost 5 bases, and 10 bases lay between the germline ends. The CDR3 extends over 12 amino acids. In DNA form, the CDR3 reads TGTGCCAGCGGGGGGCCCAACAATGAGCAGTTCTTC. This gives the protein CASGGPNNEQFF.

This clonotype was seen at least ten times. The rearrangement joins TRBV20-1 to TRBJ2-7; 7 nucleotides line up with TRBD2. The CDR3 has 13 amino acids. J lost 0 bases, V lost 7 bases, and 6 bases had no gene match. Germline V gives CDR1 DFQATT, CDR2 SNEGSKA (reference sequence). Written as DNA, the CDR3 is TGCAGTGTGAACGGGGGGTTCTCCTACGAGCAGTACTTC. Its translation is CSVNGGFSYEQYF.

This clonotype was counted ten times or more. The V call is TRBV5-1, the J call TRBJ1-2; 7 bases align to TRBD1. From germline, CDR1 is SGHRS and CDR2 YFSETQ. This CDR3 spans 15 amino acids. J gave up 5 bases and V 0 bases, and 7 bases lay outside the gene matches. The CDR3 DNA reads TGCGCCAGCAGCTTGGGGACACAGGGGACGTATGGCTACACCTTC. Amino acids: CASSLGTQGTYGYTF.

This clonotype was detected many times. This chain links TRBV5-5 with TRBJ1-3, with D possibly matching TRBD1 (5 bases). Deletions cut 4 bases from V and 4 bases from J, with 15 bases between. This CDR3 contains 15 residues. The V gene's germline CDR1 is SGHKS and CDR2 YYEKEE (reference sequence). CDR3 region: CASSPTPTVGNTIYF. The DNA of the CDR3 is TGTGCCAGCAGCCCCACCCCGACAGTCGGAAACACCATATATTTT. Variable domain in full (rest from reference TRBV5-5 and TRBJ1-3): DAGVTQSPTHLIKTRGQQVTLRCSPISGHKSVSWYQQVLGQGPQFIFQYYEKEERGRGNFPDRFSARQFPNYSSELNVNALLLGDSALYLCASSPTPTVGNTIYFGEGSWLTVV.

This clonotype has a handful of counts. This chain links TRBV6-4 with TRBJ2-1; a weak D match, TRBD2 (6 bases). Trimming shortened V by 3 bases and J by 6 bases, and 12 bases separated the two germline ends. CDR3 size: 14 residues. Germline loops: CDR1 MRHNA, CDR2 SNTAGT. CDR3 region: CASSELGTSNEQFF. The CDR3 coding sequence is TGTGCCAGCAGTGAACTGGGGACTTCCAATGAGCAGTTCTTC.